These 27 T cell receptor beta chains came from one sample sequenced in a study of blood T cell repertoires in COVID-19. Clones were sequenced by immunoSEQ multiplex PCR, and TCRdb holds only the in-frame ones, with some missing. There are 200,000 to 250,000 clones in the sample; roughly 89% occur only once, and more than 13% lies in the top ten. Sequencing was carried out using PBMCs or T cells enriched from blood (not recorded which). These receptors were collected from a man aged 30 to 45 who had been exposed to COVID-19.

CDR3 in DNA: TGCAGCGTTGGGGGAGATGAAAAACTGTTTTTT. This sequence encodes CSVGGDEKLFF. The chain uses TRBV29-1 and TRBJ1-4; D not resolved. Trimming shortened V by 4 bases and J by 6 bases, and 6 bases separated the two germline ends. CDR1 is SQVTM, CDR2 ANQGSEA, per germline. This CDR3 has 11 amino acids. The variable domain in full, completed from reference TRBV29-1 and TRBJ1-4, reads SAVISQKPSRDICQRGTSLTIQCQVDSQVTMMFWYRQQPGQSLTLIATANQGSEATYESGFVIDKFPISRPNLTFSTLTVSNMSPEDSSIYLCSVGGDEKLFFGSGTQLSVL.

J is TRBJ2-1 and V is TRBV5-1; 7 nucleotides line up with TRBD1. J lost 3 bases, V lost 6 bases, and 9 bases had no gene match. CDR1 is SGHRS, CDR2 YFSETQ, per germline. The CDR3 runs to 15 residues. CDR3 loop: CASTRGDSVYNEQFF. DNA for the CDR3: TGCGCCAGCACCCGAGGGGACAGCGTCTACAATGAGCAGTTCTTC.

This clone has only one observation. CDR3 loop: CASSQVFHTGELFF. The CDR3 bases are TGTGCCAGCAGCCAAGTTTTTCATACCGGGGAGCTGTTTTTT. The chain is built from TRBV4-2 and TRBJ2-2; D is undetermined. The germline V and J ends were trimmed by 1 base and 5 bases, with 8 bases remaining between them. The germline CDR1 and CDR2 sequences are LGHNA and YNFKEQ. The CDR3 contains 14 residues.

This sequence joins TRBV5-4 and TRBJ1-6; 7 bases line up with TRBD1. Germline CDR1 and CDR2: SGHNT and YYREEE (reference sequence). The trim removed 4 bases at V and 9 bases at J, leaving 13 bases unmatched. The length of the CDR3 is 16 residues. The CDR3 bases are TGTGCCAGCAGCAGGGGGGCCGGACAGGATATTTCACCCCTCCACTTT. Translation: CASSRGAGQDISPLHF.

V is TRBV9 and J is TRBJ1-2; 8 bases line up with TRBD1. This CDR3 region has 14 residues. Germline V lookup: CDR1 SGDLS, CDR2 YYNGEE. J gave up 8 bases and V 3 bases, and 9 bases lay outside the gene matches. CDR3 coding DNA: TGTGCCAGCAGCGAGAACTCAGGGGGCCGGGGCTACACCTTC. It is translated as CASSENSGGRGYTF.

This chain connects TRBV2 to TRBJ1-1; D is unclear. Trimming shortened V by 11 bases and J by 5 bases, and 18 bases separated the two germline ends. This CDR3 has 13 residues. CDR1 is SNHLY, CDR2 FYNNEI, per germline. The CDR3 sequence is CASIGRGDTEAFF. The CDR3 nucleotides are TGTGCCTCCATCGGGCGGGGTGATACTGAAGCTTTCTTT.

This chain connects TRBV10-3 to TRBJ1-2; tentative D call: TRBD1 (5 bases). The CDR3 is 13 residues long. V shed 3 bases and J shed 7 bases, with 12 bases lying between them. Per the germline V gene, CDR1 is ENHRY and CDR2 is SYGVKD. DNA for the CDR3: TGTGCCATCAGTGATGACAGCCTGCTTGGCTACACCTTC. Protein product: CAISDDSLLGYTF.

The rearrangement links TRBV27 to TRBJ1-2; D may be TRBD1 (6 bases). CDR1 and CDR2 (germline): MNHEY, SMNVEV (reference sequence). With 8 bases removed from V and 0 bases from J, the gap between germline ends came to 22 bases. The CDR3 contains 17 residues. The DNA of the CDR3 is TGTGCCAGCGGTACAGGGTTTGCGAGTTCTGCTAACTATGGCTACACCTTC. Protein: CASGTGFASSANYGYTF.

The CDR3 nucleotides are TGTGCCTGGAGCGCCCTGACAGCAGATTTTGGTTCACCCCTCCACTTT. Translated, it gives CAWSALTADFGSPLHF. The chain carries TRBV30 and TRBJ1-6, with D perhaps TRBD1 (5 bases). CDR3 length equals 16 residues. V was clipped by 3 bases and J by 9 bases, with 21 bases between them. The germline CDR1 and CDR2 sequences are GTSNPN and SVGIG (reference sequence). Drawing the rest from reference TRBV30 and TRBJ1-6, the complete variable domain is SQTIHQWPATLVQPVGSPLSLECTVEGTSNPNLYWYRQAAGRGLQLLFYSVGIGQISSEVPQNLSASRPQDRQFILSSKKLLLSDSGFYLCAWSALTADFGSPLHFGNGTRLTVT.

This sequence joins TRBV14 and TRBJ2-1; a weak D match, TRBD2 (6 bases). Germline CDR1 and CDR2: SGHDN and FVKESK. With 8 bases removed from V and 4 bases from J, the gap between germline ends came to 21 bases. The CDR3 spans 16 residues. This CDR3 reads CASAGNWGLGYNEQFF. For the CDR3, the DNA is TGTGCCAGCGCGGGGAACTGGGGCCTTGGGTACAATGAGCAGTTCTTC.

V usage is TRBV12-3 or TRBV12-4 and J usage is TRBJ1-2; D ambiguous. The CDR3 runs 13 residues. V gave up 3 bases and J gave up 3 bases, with 8 bases separating them. The CDR3 is CASSFGQYYGYTF. In nucleotides, the CDR3 is TGTGCCAGCAGTTTTGGGCAGTACTATGGCTACACCTTC.

V is TRBV6-1 and J is TRBJ1-6, with D possibly being TRBD1 (6 bases). V was pared by 4 bases and J by 0 bases, with 19 bases between. The CDR3 spans 19 residues. Germline V lookup: CDR1 MNHNS, CDR2 SASEGT. The CDR3: CASSGARTVASSYNSPLHF. The CDR3 DNA sequence: TGTGCCAGCAGTGGAGCTAGGACAGTAGCTAGCTCCTATAATTCACCCCTCCACTTT.

The chain is built from TRBV4-1 and TRBJ2-2, with 12 bases identical to TRBD2. Germline V CDR1 and CDR2: MGHRA, YSYEKL. V lost 2 bases to trimming and J lost 3 bases; unmatched junction nucleotides: 4. The CDR3 loop spans 17 amino acids. The CDR3 loop is CASSQLAGGPDTGELFF. CDR3 sequence (DNA): TGCGCCAGCAGCCAACTAGCGGGGGGGCCGGACACCGGGGAGCTGTTTTTT.

The rearrangement uses TRBV4-1 and TRBJ1-3; TRBD1 might be the D (5 bases). Germline-derived CDR1 and CDR2 are MGHRA and YSYEKL. The CDR3 has 16 residues. Trimming shortened V by 4 bases and J by 4 bases, and 17 bases separated the two germline ends. The CDR3 DNA is TGCGCCAGCAGCCCCCTGAGCGGGACTATGGGAAACACCATATATTTT. Protein sequence: CASSPLSGTMGNTIYF.

The rearrangement uses TRBV7-2 and TRBJ2-1; 9 bases line up with TRBD2. The trim removed 0 bases at V and 3 bases at J, leaving 0 bases unmatched. Germline V CDR1 and CDR2: SGHTA, FQGNSA. The CDR3 is 15 amino acids. The CDR3 here is CASSLAAGGYNEQFF. For the CDR3, the DNA is TGTGCCAGCAGCTTAGCAGCGGGGGGCTACAATGAGCAGTTCTTC.

The chain joins TRBV19 to TRBJ1-5; D may be TRBD1 (5 bases). CDR1 is LNHDA and CDR2 is SQIVND in the germline V gene (reference sequence). This CDR3 has 16 amino acids. The ends were cut back, 3 bases at V and 5 bases at J, with 17 bases in the middle. CDR3: CASSIEDTAFYQPQHF. As DNA, the CDR3 is TGTGCCAGTAGTATTGAGGACACCGCCTTCTATCAGCCCCAGCATTTT.

The rearrangement joins TRBV12-5 to TRBJ2-7; no clear D gene. Between the trimmed V and J ends, which lost 0 bases and 0 bases, there was a span of 18 bases. This CDR3 region has 18 residues. The germline CDR1 and CDR2 sequences are LGHNT and FRNRAP. CDR3 nucleotides: TGTGCTAGTGGTTTGGTACTTGGTCGGAGCGAAAGCTCCTACGAGCAGTACTTC. This gives the protein CASGLVLGRSESSYEQYF. Drawing the rest from reference TRBV12-5 and TRBJ2-7, the complete variable domain is DARVTQTPRHKVTEMGQEVTMRCQPILGHNTVFWYRQTMMQGLELLAYFRNRAPLDDSGMPKDRFSAEMPDATLATLKIQPSEPRDSAVYFCASGLVLGRSESSYEQYFGPGTRLTVT.

The rearrangement links TRBV10-3 to TRBJ1-2, with 10 bases fitting TRBD1. J gave up 0 bases and V 4 bases, and 5 bases lay outside the gene matches. The germline V gene encodes CDR1 ENHRY and CDR2 SYGVKD. The CDR3 is 16 residues long. CDR3 in DNA: TGTGCCATCAGTGCGGGACAGGGGTCGTCTAACTATGGCTACACCTTC. This gives the protein CAISAGQGSSNYGYTF.

The genes are TRBV12-5 and TRBJ1-1; D gene ambiguous. The length of the CDR3 is 15 residues. From germline, CDR1 is LGHNT and CDR2 FRNRAP. V gave up 0 bases and J gave up 1 base, with 9 bases separating them. The CDR3 DNA reads TGTGCTAGTGGTTTGGTACTTGGCGGGAACACTGAAGCTTTCTTT. This codes for CASGLVLGGNTEAFF.

The chain recombines TRBV15 with TRBJ2-2; 7 nucleotides line up with TRBD1. V shed 0 bases, J shed 3 bases, and the junction held 7 bases outside the gene matches. The germline V gene has CDR1 LNHNV and CDR2 YYDKDF (reference sequence). The CDR3 totals 17 residues. The CDR3 region has the DNA TGTGCCACCAGCAGAGAAGGGGACAGCCTTCACACCGGGGAGCTGTTTTTT. Residues: CATSREGDSLHTGELFF. The complete variable domain, with remaining parts taken from reference TRBV15 and TRBJ2-2, reads DAMVIQNPRYQVTQFGKPVTLSCSQTLNHNVMYWYQQKSSQAPKLLFHYYDKDFNNEADTPDNFQSRRPNTSFCFLDIRSPGLGDTAMYLCATSREGDSLHTGELFFGEGSRLTVL.

The chain joins TRBV15 to TRBJ1-5, with unresolved D. The CDR3 covers 14 residues. The ends were cut back, 1 base at V and 2 bases at J, with 6 bases in the middle. The germline V gene has CDR1 LNHNV and CDR2 YYDKDF (reference sequence). For the CDR3, the DNA is TGTGCCACCAGCAGAGGTTCCGGCAATCAGCCCCAGCATTTT. Translation gives CATSRGSGNQPQHF.

This chain joins TRBV7-3 and TRBJ1-1, with a possible D match to TRBD1 (5 bases). CDR3 length: 13 residues. From germline, CDR1 is SGHTA and CDR2 FQGTGA. V dropped 8 bases and J dropped 1 base, with 11 bases sitting between them. CDR3 sequence (DNA): TGTGCCAGCGCCACAGGAGAGAACACTGAAGCTTTCTTT. The encoded protein is CASATGENTEAFF.

The chain combines TRBV19 with TRBJ2-7; tentatively, D is TRBD2 (5 bases). V lost 1 base and J 3 bases, leaving 13 bases between the germline ends. The CDR3 contains 15 residues. Germline V gene sequence: CDR1 LNHDA, CDR2 SQIVND (reference sequence). CDR3 nucleotides: TGTGCCAGTAGTATAGCTCGGACTGGATACTACGAGCAGTACTTC. Protein sequence: CASSIARTGYYEQYF.

The rearrangement uses TRBV6-5 and TRBJ2-2, with 8 bases identical to TRBD1. Germline V CDR1 and CDR2: MNHEY, SVGAGI. The CDR3 is 15 residues long. Germline trimming cut 6 bases from V and 7 bases from J; bases unmatched to any gene: 10. CDR3 residues: CASSPGQGFHGELFF. CDR3 DNA sequence: TGTGCCAGCAGCCCCGGACAGGGATTTCACGGGGAGCTGTTTTTT.

CDR3 sequence reads: CASSVGGGDEKLFF. The DNA of the CDR3 is TGTGCCAGCAGCGTAGGTGGAGGGGACGAAAAACTGTTTTTT. The rearrangement joins TRBV9 to TRBJ1-4; a possible D gene is TRBD1 (5 bases). Germline V gene lookup returns CDR1 SGDLS and CDR2 YYNGEE. The CDR3 spans 14 residues. V shed 0 bases and J shed 8 bases, with 11 bases lying between them.

V is TRBV5-1 and J is TRBJ1-3; D might be TRBD1 (6 bases). The CDR3 has 16 amino acids. Germline V gene sequence: CDR1 SGHRS, CDR2 YFSETQ. V lost 0 bases and J lost 0, with 10 bases in between. In nucleotides, the CDR3 is TGCGCCAGCAGCTTGGGGGGACAAAACTCTGGAAACACCATATATTTT. It yields the protein CASSLGGQNSGNTIYF. Complete variable domain (other parts from reference TRBV5-1 and TRBJ1-3): KAGVTQTPRYLIKTRGQQVTLSCSPISGHRSVSWYQQTPGQGLQFLFEYFSETQRNKGNFPGRFSGRQFSNSRSEMNVSTLELGDSALYLCASSLGGQNSGNTIYFGEGSWLTVV.

This clone was counted a single time. The chain employs TRBV19 and TRBJ1-5; possible D gene TRBD1, 5 bases. The CDR3 loop spans 17 amino acids. Germline V gene sequence: CDR1 LNHDA, CDR2 SQIVND (reference sequence). V lost 1 base and J 0 bases, leaving 13 bases between the germline ends. The CDR3 is CASSIARRQHSNQPQHF. The CDR3 coding sequence is TGTGCCAGTAGTATAGCAAGGCGACAGCATAGCAATCAGCCCCAGCATTTT.